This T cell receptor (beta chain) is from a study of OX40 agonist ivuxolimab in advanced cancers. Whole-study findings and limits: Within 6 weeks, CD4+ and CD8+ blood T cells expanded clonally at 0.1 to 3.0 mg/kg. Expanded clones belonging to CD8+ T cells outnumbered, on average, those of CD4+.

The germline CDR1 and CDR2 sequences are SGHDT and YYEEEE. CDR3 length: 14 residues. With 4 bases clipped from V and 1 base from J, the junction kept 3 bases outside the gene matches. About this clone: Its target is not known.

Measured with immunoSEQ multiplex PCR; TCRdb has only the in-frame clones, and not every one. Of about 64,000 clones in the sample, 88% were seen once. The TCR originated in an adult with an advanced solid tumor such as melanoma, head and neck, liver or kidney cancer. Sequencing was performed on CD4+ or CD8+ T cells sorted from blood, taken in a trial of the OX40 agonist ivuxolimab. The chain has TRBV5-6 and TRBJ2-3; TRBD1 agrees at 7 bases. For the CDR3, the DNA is TGTGCCAGCAGCCCTACAGGGGGCACAGATACGCAGTATTTT. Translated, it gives CASSPTGGTDTQYF. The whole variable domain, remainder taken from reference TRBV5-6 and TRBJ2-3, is DAGVTQSPTHLIKTRGQQVTLRCSPKSGHDTVSWYQQALGQGPQFIFQYYEEEERQRGNFPDRFSGHQFPNYSSELNVNALLLGDSALYLCASSPTGGTDTQYFGPGTRLTVL.